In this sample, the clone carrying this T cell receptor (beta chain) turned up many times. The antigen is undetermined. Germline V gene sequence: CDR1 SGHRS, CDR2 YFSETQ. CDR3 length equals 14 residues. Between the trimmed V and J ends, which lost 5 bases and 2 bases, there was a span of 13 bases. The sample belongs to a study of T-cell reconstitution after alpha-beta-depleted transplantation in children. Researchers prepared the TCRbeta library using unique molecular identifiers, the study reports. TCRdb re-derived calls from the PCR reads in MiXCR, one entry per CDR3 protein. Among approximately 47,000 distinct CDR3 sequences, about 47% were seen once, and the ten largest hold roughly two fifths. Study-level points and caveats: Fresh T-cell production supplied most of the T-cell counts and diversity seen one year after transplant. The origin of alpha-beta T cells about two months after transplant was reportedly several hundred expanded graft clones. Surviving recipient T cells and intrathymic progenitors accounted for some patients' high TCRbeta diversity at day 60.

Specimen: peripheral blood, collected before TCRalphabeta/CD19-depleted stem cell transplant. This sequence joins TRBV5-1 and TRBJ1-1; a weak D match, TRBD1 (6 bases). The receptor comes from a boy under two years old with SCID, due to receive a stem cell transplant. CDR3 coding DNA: TGCGCCAGCAGTCACGAGGGGGACAACACTGAAGCTTTCTTT. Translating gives CASSHEGDNTEAFF.